These T cell receptor beta chains were read from a single sample in a study of blood T cell repertoires in COVID-19. Libraries were prepared by immunoSEQ multiplex PCR; TCRdb keeps only in-frame clonotypes and omits some of them. The sample yields about 52,000 clones, just under 90% seen once. Sequenced: peripheral blood. These receptor sequences come from an elderly man with active or convalescent COVID-19. The CDR3 runs from the conserved cysteine through the conserved F or W. Fields, in order: J gene, clone size, V gene, CDR3 protein. Size tells how often a clone was seen (once, few, many) or the class of an expanded clone, and some rows leave it out.

J gene: TRBJ2-1
clone size: once
V gene: TRBV4-1
CDR3 protein: CASSQLVAGGPENEQFF

J gene: TRBJ2-5
clone size: .
V gene: TRBV24-1
CDR3 protein: CATSDPAGGRETQYF

J gene: TRBJ2-1
clone size: .
V gene: TRBV9
CDR3 protein: CASSSRRANYNEQFF

J gene: TRBJ1-5
clone size: .
V gene: TRBV19
CDR3 protein: CASNGGSGAGNQPQHF

J gene: TRBJ1-4
clone size: .
V gene: TRBV30
CDR3 protein: CAWGHGLANEKLFF

J gene: TRBJ2-6
clone size: .
V gene: TRBV15
CDR3 protein: CATSRDLTTGANVLTF

J gene: TRBJ1-4
clone size: .
V gene: TRBV6-5
CDR3 protein: CASNTGIRHEKLFF

J gene: TRBJ1-2
clone size: .
V gene: TRBV28
CDR3 protein: CASSPLRGRNYGYTF

J gene: TRBJ2-2
clone size: .
V gene: TRBV7-8
CDR3 protein: CASSYRVVRNTGELFF

J gene: TRBJ2-7
clone size: .
V gene: TRBV3-1/TRBV3-2
CDR3 protein: CASTQGGSALYEQYF

J gene: TRBJ2-7
clone size: .
V gene: TRBV6-1
CDR3 protein: CASSDRGKSYEQYF

J gene: TRBJ2-7
clone size: .
V gene: TRBV5-1
CDR3 protein: CASSFLSGGDYEQYF

J gene: TRBJ2-7
clone size: .
V gene: TRBV28
CDR3 protein: CASSLGITGVRYF

J gene: TRBJ2-1
clone size: once
V gene: TRBV5-1
CDR3 protein: CASSSGGGLTPLEQFF

J gene: TRBJ2-1
clone size: .
V gene: TRBV11-3
CDR3 protein: CASSTRLAGGPGEQFF

J gene: TRBJ2-7
clone size: once
V gene: TRBV5-1
CDR3 protein: CASSFGQGSYEQYF

J gene: TRBJ1-5
clone size: .
V gene: TRBV19
CDR3 protein: CASSLGEGGYQPQHF

J gene: TRBJ2-3
clone size: .
V gene: TRBV5-4
CDR3 protein: CASSPPGGRARDTQYF

J gene: TRBJ1-5
clone size: .
V gene: TRBV6-2/TRBV6-3
CDR3 protein: CASSYTGYQPQHF

J gene: TRBJ2-1
clone size: .
V gene: TRBV5-6
CDR3 protein: CASSLLAGVWYEQFF

J gene: TRBJ1-1
clone size: .
V gene: TRBV10-2
CDR3 protein: CASSFGTGNTEAFF

J gene: TRBJ2-7
clone size: few
V gene: TRBV9
CDR3 protein: CASSVGLLSYEQYF

J gene: TRBJ2-2
clone size: .
V gene: TRBV5-4
CDR3 protein: CASSFSDRNTGELFF

J gene: TRBJ2-7
clone size: .
V gene: TRBV28
CDR3 protein: CASSFRRDYEQYF

J gene: TRBJ1-2
clone size: .
V gene: TRBV19
CDR3 protein: CASSLGQGASSGYTF

J gene: TRBJ2-5
clone size: few
V gene: TRBV4-3
CDR3 protein: CASSRTGSSGGAETQYF

J gene: TRBJ2-7
clone size: .
V gene: TRBV7-2
CDR3 protein: CASSPLAGYSYEQYF

J gene: TRBJ2-7
clone size: .
V gene: TRBV3-1/TRBV3-2
CDR3 protein: CASSQYRTSIRGRLFYEQYF

J gene: TRBJ1-2
clone size: .
V gene: TRBV4-1
CDR3 protein: CASSQDRFGTGDTNYGYTF

J gene: TRBJ2-7
clone size: once
V gene: TRBV28
CDR3 protein: CASGLLAGNYEQYF

J gene: TRBJ2-2
clone size: .
V gene: TRBV28
CDR3 protein: CASSPPGSAGELFF

J gene: TRBJ1-5
clone size: .
V gene: TRBV10-3
CDR3 protein: CAISGGTNQPQHF

J gene: TRBJ2-7
clone size: .
V gene: TRBV11-2
CDR3 protein: CASSKSVTSYEQYF

J gene: TRBJ1-3
clone size: .
V gene: TRBV6-1
CDR3 protein: CASSEFRGGNTIYF

J gene: TRBJ2-7
clone size: .
V gene: TRBV11-2
CDR3 protein: CASRSGWPYGEQYF

J gene: TRBJ1-1
clone size: once
V gene: TRBV30
CDR3 protein: CAWSDSIAGQGNTEAFF

J gene: TRBJ2-6
clone size: .
V gene: TRBV6-5
CDR3 protein: CASSPPAGANVLTF

J gene: TRBJ2-7
clone size: few
V gene: TRBV9
CDR3 protein: CASSVGHSGTYEQYF

J gene: TRBJ2-5
clone size: .
V gene: TRBV27
CDR3 protein: CASSQSPGQGTETQYF

J gene: TRBJ1-1
clone size: .
V gene: TRBV27
CDR3 protein: CASSSTAGGRGYDTEAFF

J gene: TRBJ2-7
clone size: .
V gene: TRBV28
CDR3 protein: CASSLGQAASEQYF

J gene: TRBJ2-7
clone size: .
V gene: TRBV29-1
CDR3 protein: CSVEGTSPEQYF

J gene: TRBJ1-1
clone size: .
V gene: TRBV6-2/TRBV6-3
CDR3 protein: CASSPTFLFGAFF

J gene: TRBJ1-4
clone size: .
V gene: TRBV7-2
CDR3 protein: CASSLGDRGRLFF

J gene: TRBJ2-5
clone size: .
V gene: TRBV11-3
CDR3 protein: CASSLGGTDQETQYF

J gene: TRBJ1-2
clone size: .
V gene: TRBV5-1
CDR3 protein: CASSQTGWGRRGYTF

J gene: TRBJ2-7
clone size: .
V gene: TRBV7-2
CDR3 protein: CASRVRSGNSGDEQYF